This is a list of T cell receptor beta chains from one sample in a study of graft-versus-host responses after intestinal transplantation. Using immunoSEQ multiplex PCR, the repertoire was profiled, and TCRdb retains in-frame clones only, with some absent. The sample yields 100,000 to 110,000 clones, roughly nine tenths seen once. Their specific antigens are unknown. The source material was unstimulated CD4+ T cells sorted from spleen or lymph node cells, sampled before transplant. The receptors were sampled from a human donor who was the organ donor for an intestinal transplant. Both conserved end residues are part of each CDR3. The D gene is left open where the match is weak. The size entry is marked missing in some rows and otherwise reads once, few, many or a size class.

J,size,length,D,V,CDR3,DNA
TRBJ2-1,NA,15,TRBD1,TRBV7-9,CASSSAGQGYNEQFF,TGTGCCAGCAGCTCCGCCGGACAGGGTTACAATGAGCAGTTCTTC
TRBJ2-1,NA,17,TRBD2,TRBV27,CASSLRLAGGRYNEQFF,TGTGCCAGCAGTCTCAGACTAGCGGGGGGAAGATACAATGAGCAGTTCTTC
TRBJ1-1,NA,16,NA,TRBV9,CASSVEAGYPNTEAFF,TGTGCCAGCAGCGTAGAGGCGGGCTACCCGAACACTGAAGCTTTCTTT
TRBJ1-6,NA,14,NA,TRBV6-1,CALGHSSYNSPLHF,TGTGCCCTGGGACACAGCTCCTATAATTCACCCCTCCACTTT
TRBJ2-5,NA,14,NA,TRBV5-6,CASTVLAAGETQYF,TGTGCCAGCACCGTGCTGGCCGCAGGAGAGACCCAGTACTTC
TRBJ2-2,NA,15,NA,TRBV5-1,CASSLGSGNTGELFF,TGCGCCAGCAGCTTGGGGAGTGGCAACACCGGGGAGCTGTTTTTT
TRBJ1-5,NA,16,TRBD1,TRBV30,CAWSRGGGSDNQPQHF,TGTGCCTGGAGTCGGGGAGGGGGCTCAGACAATCAGCCCCAGCATTTT
TRBJ2-5,NA,14,TRBD1,TRBV19,CARPGQGEGETQYF,TGTGCCAGGCCGGGACAGGGGGAAGGAGAGACCCAGTACTTC
TRBJ1-4,NA,14,NA,TRBV30,CAWSVTPRALNLHF,TGTGCCTGGAGCGTAACGCCCCGGGCCCTTAATCTCCATTTT
TRBJ2-7,NA,14,NA,TRBV7-2,CASSLGTSNYEQYF,TGCGCCAGCAGCTTGGGGACCTCCAACTACGAGCAGTACTTC
TRBJ1-6,NA,14,NA,TRBV6-5,CASSYSTGGSPLHF,TGTGCCAGCAGTTACTCGACGGGTGGGTCACCCCTCCACTTT
TRBJ2-7,once,14,NA,TRBV27,CASSLSGKYHEQYF,TGTGCCAGCAGTTTATCGGGTAAGTACCACGAGCAGTACTTC
TRBJ2-2,NA,15,TRBD1,TRBV2,CASSADRGFTGELFF,TGTGCCAGCAGTGCCGACAGGGGCTTCACCGGGGAGCTGTTTTTT
TRBJ1-2,NA,13,NA,TRBV4-1,CASSQSGNYGYTF,TGCGCCAGCAGCCAATCAGGGAACTATGGCTACACCTTC
TRBJ1-6,NA,15,TRBD1,TRBV27,CASSRRTGGNSPLHF,TGTGCCAGCAGCCGTAGGACAGGTGGAAATTCACCCCTCCACTTT
TRBJ1-2,NA,13,TRBD1,TRBV30,CAWRDGEGAGYTF,TGTGCCTGGAGGGACGGGGAGGGGGCTGGCTACACCTTC
TRBJ1-2,few,13,NA,TRBV5-1,CASSPRTGLGYTF,TGCGCCAGCAGCCCACGCACAGGGCTGGGCTACACCTTC
TRBJ2-1,NA,16,TRBD2,TRBV27,CASSSLGLVAYNEQFF,TGTGCCAGCAGTTCCTTAGGACTAGTAGCATACAATGAGCAGTTCTTC
TRBJ1-2,NA,15,NA,TRBV28,CASRPPGPIYYGYTF,TGTGCCAGCAGGCCTCCGGGACCGATTTACTATGGCTACACCTTC
TRBJ1-2,few,13,NA,TRBV9,CASATEANYGYTF,TGTGCCAGCGCGACAGAGGCTAACTATGGCTACACCTTC
TRBJ1-5,NA,13,NA,TRBV6-5,CASSGIGGQPQHF,TGTGCCAGCAGCGGTATCGGGGGCCAGCCCCAGCATTTT
TRBJ1-2,NA,16,TRBD1,TRBV4-1,CASSPRSGQGADGYTF,TGCGCCAGCAGCCCGAGGTCGGGACAGGGGGCGGATGGCTACACCTTC
TRBJ1-1,NA,12,NA,TRBV6-5,CASRQKNTEAFF,TGTGCCAGCAGACAAAAGAACACTGAAGCTTTCTTT
TRBJ2-7,NA,14,NA,TRBV6-6,CASSYSSTLNEQYF,TGTGCCAGCAGTTACTCATCGACTCTGAACGAGCAGTACTTC
TRBJ2-2,NA,15,NA,TRBV6-6,CASSRHSGTTGELFF,TGTGCCAGCAGCCGACACTCCGGGACCACCGGGGAGCTGTTTTTT
TRBJ2-3,NA,14,TRBD1,TRBV2,CASSDRGYTDTQYF,TGTGCCAGCAGTGACAGGGGGTACACAGATACGCAGTATTTT
TRBJ1-1,once,13,TRBD1,TRBV10-2,CASSRQGGTEAFF,TGCGCCAGCAGTCGCCAGGGGGGCACTGAAGCTTTCTTT
TRBJ1-3,NA,15,TRBD1,TRBV6-5,CASRDTGASGNTIYF,TGTGCCAGCAGGGATACAGGGGCTTCTGGAAACACCATATATTTT
TRBJ2-7,few,14,TRBD1,TRBV5-4,CASSFRDRLNEQYF,TGTGCCAGCAGCTTCCGGGACAGGCTCAACGAGCAGTACTTC
TRBJ2-5,NA,14,TRBD2,TRBV13,CASSLGLAGGTQYF,TGTGCCAGCAGCTTAGGACTAGCGGGGGGTACCCAGTACTTC
TRBJ2-1,NA,13,TRBD1,TRBV27,CASSWDRGLEQFF,TGTGCCAGCAGTTGGGACAGGGGGCTGGAGCAGTTCTTC
TRBJ2-5,NA,11,NA,TRBV20-1,CSASPQETQYF,TGCAGTGCTAGTCCCCAAGAGACCCAGTACTTC
TRBJ1-6,NA,17,NA,TRBV28,CASSYLGVSSYNSPLHF,TGTGCCAGCAGTTACTTAGGGGTGAGCTCCTATAATTCACCCCTCCACTTT
TRBJ1-2,NA,18,NA,TRBV21-1,CASSKGGTGPTYFYGYTF,TGTGCCAGCAGCAAAGGCGGGACAGGGCCTACTTACTTCTATGGCTACACCTTC
TRBJ1-1,NA,14,NA,TRBV19,CASSITGQGAEAFF,TGTGCCAGTAGTATCACGGGTCAGGGAGCTGAAGCTTTCTTT
TRBJ2-1,NA,15,TRBD2,TRBV4-2,CASSQVDSGGAEQFF,TGTGCCAGCAGCCAAGTAGACAGCGGGGGGGCTGAGCAGTTCTTC
TRBJ2-3,NA,16,TRBD2,TRBV7-2,CASSLMLAGSTDTQYF,TGTGCCAGCAGCTTAATGTTAGCGGGAAGCACAGATACGCAGTATTTT
TRBJ2-7,few,15,TRBD1,TRBV4-2,CASSQAGTGTYEQYF,TGTGCCAGCAGCCAAGCCGGGACAGGGACCTACGAGCAGTACTTC
TRBJ2-7,NA,14,TRBD1,TRBV19,CASTTTGDSYEQYF,TGTGCCAGTACCACGACAGGGGACTCCTACGAGCAGTACTTC
TRBJ2-7,NA,11,NA,TRBV2,CASSVSYEQYF,TGTGCCAGCAGTGTCTCCTACGAGCAGTACTTC
TRBJ2-7,NA,14,NA,TRBV11-2,CASSPVGGGYEQYF,TGTGCCAGCAGCCCAGTAGGGGGGGGCTACGAGCAGTACTTC